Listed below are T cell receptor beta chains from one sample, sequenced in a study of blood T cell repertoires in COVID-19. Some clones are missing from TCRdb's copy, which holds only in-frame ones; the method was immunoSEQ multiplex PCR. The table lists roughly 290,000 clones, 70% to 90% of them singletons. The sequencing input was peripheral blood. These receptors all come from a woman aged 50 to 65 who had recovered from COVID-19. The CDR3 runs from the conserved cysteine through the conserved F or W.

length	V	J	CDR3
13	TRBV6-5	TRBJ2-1	CASSYSQYNEQFF
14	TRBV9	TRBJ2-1	CASSVELRGTEQFF
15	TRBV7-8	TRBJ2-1	CASSLELLVVNEQFF
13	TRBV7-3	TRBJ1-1	CASSLHFNTEAFF
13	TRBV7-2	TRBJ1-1	CASSKGQHTEAFF
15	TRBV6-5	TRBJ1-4	CASSYSGGTNEKLFF
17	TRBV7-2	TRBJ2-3	CASSLASSGRSTDTQYF
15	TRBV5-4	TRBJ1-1	CASSIDRVRNTEAFF
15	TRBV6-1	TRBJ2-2	CASSEGTANTGELFF
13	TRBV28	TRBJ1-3	CASCDIRGRTIYF
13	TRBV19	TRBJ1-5	CASSIGGNQPQHF
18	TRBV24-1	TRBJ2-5	CATSDALVGGGEKETQYF
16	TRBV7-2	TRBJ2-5	CASSLGLAGGQETQYF
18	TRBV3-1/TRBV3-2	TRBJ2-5	CASSQDRASGRGRGTQYF
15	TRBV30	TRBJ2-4	CAWSPGGAGEGIQYF
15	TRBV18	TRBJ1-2	CASSPPGQGDYGYTF
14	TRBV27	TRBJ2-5	CASSSGTGGETQYF
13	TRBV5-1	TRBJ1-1	CASSLGSFTEAFF
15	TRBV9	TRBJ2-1	CASSVAGGTYNEQFF
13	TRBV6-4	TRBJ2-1	CASSVDRYNEQFF
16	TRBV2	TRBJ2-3	CASSGRLAVVTDTQYF
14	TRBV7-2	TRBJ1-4	CASSLDLLSGKLFF
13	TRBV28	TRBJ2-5	CASSSGGSETQYF
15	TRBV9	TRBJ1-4	CASSVGTIQGEKLFF
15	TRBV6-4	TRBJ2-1	CASSDSEGAHNEQFF
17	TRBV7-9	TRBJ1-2	CASSLWTIWGQIYGYTF
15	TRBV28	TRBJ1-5	CASSLMALGGQPQHF
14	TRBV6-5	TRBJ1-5	CASSRTGVSQPQHF
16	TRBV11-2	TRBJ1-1	CASSQWGQLANTEAFF
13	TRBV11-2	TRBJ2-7	CASSPDRGYEQYF
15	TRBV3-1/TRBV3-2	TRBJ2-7	CASPESREKVEEQYF
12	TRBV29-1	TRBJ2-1	CSVEERDNEQFF
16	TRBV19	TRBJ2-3	CASSLFETGERDTQYF
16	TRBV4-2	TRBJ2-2	CASSQDSGRVTGELFF
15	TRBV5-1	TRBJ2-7	CASSLSWGGGYEQYF
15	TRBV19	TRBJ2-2	CASSHGGGNTGELFF
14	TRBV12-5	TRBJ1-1	CASGWDSVNTEAFF
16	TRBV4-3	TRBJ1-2	CASSRTGHVANYGYTF
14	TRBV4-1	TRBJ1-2	CASSQPGTGHGYTF
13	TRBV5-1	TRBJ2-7	CASSFPGRDEQYF
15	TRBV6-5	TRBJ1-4	CASSPLGTAGEKLFF
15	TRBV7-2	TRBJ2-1	CASSLVANSYNEQFF
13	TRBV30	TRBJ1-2	CAWSLTGLEGYTF
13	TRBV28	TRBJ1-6	CASNEQANSPLHF
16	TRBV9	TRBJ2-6	CASSPYPGSGANVLTF
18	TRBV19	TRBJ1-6	CASSIRAGDRGRNSPLHF
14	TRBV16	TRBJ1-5	CASSPEIRNQPQHF
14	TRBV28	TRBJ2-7	CASSLPQGWYEQYF
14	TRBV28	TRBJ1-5	CASSGTGNEQPQHF
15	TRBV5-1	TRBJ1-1	CASRLAGGGNTEAFF
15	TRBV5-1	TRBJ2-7	CASSLGAGPSYEQYF
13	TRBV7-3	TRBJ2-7	CASSSDKHYEQYF
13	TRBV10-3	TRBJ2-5	CAISRGLEETQYF
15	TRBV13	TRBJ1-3	CASSHLTNSGNTIYF
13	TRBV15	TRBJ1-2	CATSRDGRYGYTF